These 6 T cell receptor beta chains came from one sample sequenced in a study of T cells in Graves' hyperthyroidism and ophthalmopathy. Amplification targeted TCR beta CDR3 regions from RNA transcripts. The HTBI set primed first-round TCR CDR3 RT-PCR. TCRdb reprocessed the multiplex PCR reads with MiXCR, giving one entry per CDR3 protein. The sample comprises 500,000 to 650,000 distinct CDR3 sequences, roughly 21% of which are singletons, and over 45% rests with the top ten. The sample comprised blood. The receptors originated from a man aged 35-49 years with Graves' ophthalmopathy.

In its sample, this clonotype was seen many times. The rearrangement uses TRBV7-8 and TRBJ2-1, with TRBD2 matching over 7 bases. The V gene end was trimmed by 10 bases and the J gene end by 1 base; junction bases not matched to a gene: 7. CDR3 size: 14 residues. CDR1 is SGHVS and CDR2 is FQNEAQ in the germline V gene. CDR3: CATSWGGSYNEQFF. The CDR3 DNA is TGTGCCACCTCCTGGGGGGGGTCCTACAATGAGCAGTTCTTC.

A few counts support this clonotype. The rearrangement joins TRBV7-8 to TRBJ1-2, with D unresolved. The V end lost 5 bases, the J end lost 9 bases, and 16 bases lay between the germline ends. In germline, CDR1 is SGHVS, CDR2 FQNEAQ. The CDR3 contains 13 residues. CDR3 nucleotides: TGTGCCAGCAGCCCCCGTGACCTGAGACGCTACACCTTC. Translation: CASSPRDLRRYTF. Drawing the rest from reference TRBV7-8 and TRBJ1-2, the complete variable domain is GAGVSQSPRYKVAKRGQDVALRCDPISGHVSLFWYQQALGQGPEFLTYFQNEAQLDKSGLPSDRFFAERPEGSVSTLKIQRTQQEDSAVYLCASSPRDLRRYTFGSGTRLTVV.

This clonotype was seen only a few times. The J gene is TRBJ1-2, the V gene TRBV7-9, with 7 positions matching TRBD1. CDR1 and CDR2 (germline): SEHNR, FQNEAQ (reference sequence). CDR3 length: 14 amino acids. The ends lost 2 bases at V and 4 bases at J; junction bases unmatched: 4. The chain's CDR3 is CASSLQGVVYGYTF. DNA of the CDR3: TGTGCCAGCAGCTTACAGGGGGTTGTCTATGGCTACACCTTC. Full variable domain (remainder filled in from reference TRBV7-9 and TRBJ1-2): DTGVSQNPRHKITKRGQNVTFRCDPISEHNRLYWYRQTLGQGPEFLTYFQNEAQLEKSRLLSDRFSAERPKGSFSTLEIQRTEQGDSAMYLCASSLQGVVYGYTFGSGTRLTVV.

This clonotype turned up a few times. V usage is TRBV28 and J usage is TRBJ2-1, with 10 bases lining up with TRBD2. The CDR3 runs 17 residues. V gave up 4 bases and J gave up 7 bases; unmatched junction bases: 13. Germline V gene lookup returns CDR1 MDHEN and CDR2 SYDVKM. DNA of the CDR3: TGTGCCAGCAGTTCCAGGGGGAGCGGGAGGGCCAGAAATGAGCAGTTCTTC. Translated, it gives CASSSRGSGRARNEQFF.

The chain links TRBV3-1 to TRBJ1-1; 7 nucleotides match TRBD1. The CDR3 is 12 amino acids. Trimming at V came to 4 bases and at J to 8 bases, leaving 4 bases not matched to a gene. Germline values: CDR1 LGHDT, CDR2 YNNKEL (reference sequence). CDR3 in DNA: TGTGCCAGCAGCCTCCTGGGACAGGAAGCTTTCTTT. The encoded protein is CASSLLGQEAFF.

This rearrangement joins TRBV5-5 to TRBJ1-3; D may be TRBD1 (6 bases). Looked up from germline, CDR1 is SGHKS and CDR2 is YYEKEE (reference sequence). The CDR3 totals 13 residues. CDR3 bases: TGTGGGGGGGGCAGCCGCCCTGGAAACACCATATATTTT. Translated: CGGGSRPGNTIYF. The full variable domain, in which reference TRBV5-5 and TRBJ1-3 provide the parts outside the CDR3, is DAGVTQSPTHLIKTRGQQVTLRCSPISGHKSVSWYQQVLGQGPQFIFQYYEKEERGRGNFPDRFSARQFPNYSSELNVNALLLGDSALYLCGGGSRPGNTIYFGEGSWLTVV.